This TCR beta chain was sequenced during a study of cytomegalovirus exposure and HLA in healthy donors. Study-level findings and limits: Clonal expansion, a later analysis showed, was greater in HLA-associated TCR beta chains than in equally common others.

The PCR was carried out with 60 Vbeta primers and 13 Jbeta primers. Clones were sequenced by immunoSEQ multiplex PCR, and TCRdb holds only the in-frame ones, with some missing. This sample yields 200,000 to 250,000 clones, of which around 80% are seen a single time; 0.58% belongs to the top ten. Participants comprised healthy donors of bone marrow. Donors likely had unrecorded immune exposures despite being nominally healthy when sampled. For this clone: Its target is not known. One junction end does not reproduce the germline sequence, and a read error may be involved.

The clonotype was recovered from a middle-aged woman in good health and CMV-seronegative. The material sequenced was PBMCs.

CDR3 sequence: CASSEIALVSGGTGDF. Here the CDR3 DNA reads TGTGCCAGCAGTGAAATTGCGTTAGTGAGTGGAGGGACAGGAGACTTC. This sequence joins TRBV6-1 and TRBJ1-2; 8 nucleotides align to TRBD1. Germline V CDR1 and CDR2: MNHNS, SASEGT. This CDR3 spans 16 amino acids.